The clone carrying this TCR beta chain was picked up a small number of times. Its specificity is unknown. This entry is derived from a study of tissue T cells after allogeneic stem cell transplantation. Trimming took 1 base from V and 6 from J, leaving 7 bases between them. Germline V gene sequence: CDR1 SGDLS, CDR2 YYNGEE. CDR3 length equals 13 residues. The study's findings and limits: Blood and spleen captured only part of the tissue TCR repertoire. TCR repertoires tracked anatomic similarity, regardless of disease or transplant status.

TCRbeta CDR3 was sequenced at survey depth with template counts. Using immunoSEQ multiplex PCR, the repertoire was profiled, and TCRdb retains in-frame clones only, with some absent. Of more than 9,000 clones in the sample, approximately 65% were seen once. The source of this sequence is a male donor older than 55 with lung cancer. V and J are TRBV9 and TRBJ1-4, with D maybe TRBD1 (5 bases). Specimen: tissue from the stomach, collected at autopsy. The CDR3 loop is CASSVQGDEKLFF. As DNA, the CDR3 is TGTGCCAGCAGCGTACAGGGTGATGAAAAACTGTTTTTT.